This record covers a single TCR beta chain. The data were obtained in a study of blood T cell repertoires in COVID-19. Overall study context: Acute and convalescent COVID-19 specimens originated in the United States, Italy and Spain. PBMCs, B-cell-depleted T cells, or T cells provided the cDNA or gDNA that made up the material.

In the study's own analysis: Scientists estimated how many nucleated cells there were by amplifying reference gene primers. Produced via immunoSEQ multiplex PCR; TCRdb's table is partial and in-frame only. V, J and clone size are those of that table, while D and trimming were read from the DNA. The repertoire holds about 180,000 clones, with 80% to 90% as singletons. CDR3 length: 15 amino acids. Per the germline V gene, CDR1 is MDHEN and CDR2 is SYDVKM. V was clipped by 5 bases and J by 6 bases; unmatched bases: 8. This receptor was obtained from a man in his fifties with active or convalescent COVID-19. This chain uses TRBV28 with TRBJ2-1; 9 bases fit TRBD1. The sample taken for sequencing was peripheral blood. For the CDR3, the DNA is TGTGCCAGCAGTCACACAGGGGGCGAGGTCAATGAGCAGTTCTTC. It yields the protein CASSHTGGEVNEQFF. The full variable domain, in which reference TRBV28 and TRBJ2-1 provide the parts outside the CDR3, is DVKVTQSSRYLVKRTGEKVFLECVQDMDHENMFWYRQDPGLGLRLIYFSYDVKMKEKGDIPEGYSVSREKKERFSLILESASTNQTSMYLCASSHTGGEVNEQFFGPGTRLTVL.